These 8 T cell receptor beta chains came from one sample sequenced in a study of CD8+ T cells in alopecia areata. TCR sequencing used cDNA made by reverse transcription of extracted RNA. The repertoire was sequenced with immunoSEQ multiplex PCR; TCRdb's copy has only in-frame clones and lacks some. The sample lists 150,000 to 200,000 clones, 59% occurring once. The sample was CD4+ T cells sorted from blood, taken at week 0. The receptor set was obtained from a human donor with alopecia areata.

Only a few counts were recorded for this clone. The chain links TRBV29-1 to TRBJ1-2, with no clear D. This CDR3 contains 12 residues. The germline gives CDR1 SQVTM, CDR2 ANQGSEA. V was pared by 0 bases and J by 2 bases, with 4 bases between. The CDR3 DNA follows: TGCAGCGTTGAAGAAGGGAACTATGGCTACACCTTC. This gives the protein CSVEEGNYGYTF. The entire variable domain, with the rest obtained from reference TRBV29-1 and TRBJ1-2, is as follows: SAVISQKPSRDICQRGTSLTIQCQVDSQVTMMFWYRQQPGQSLTLIATANQGSEATYESGFVIDKFPISRPNLTFSTLTVSNMSPEDSSIYLCSVEEGNYGYTFGSGTRLTVV.

The chain uses TRBV28 and TRBJ1-1; maybe TRBD1 (5 bases). CDR1 and CDR2 from the germline V gene are MDHEN and SYDVKM. The ends were cut back, 2 bases at V and 7 bases at J, with 11 bases in the middle. This CDR3 has 13 amino acids. CDR3: CASSLRVGLEAFF. The CDR3, as DNA: TGTGCCAGCAGTTTACGAGTGGGGCTTGAAGCTTTCTTT.

The rearrangement links TRBV6-5 to TRBJ2-7, with 12 bases identical to TRBD1. V shed 6 bases and J 3 bases; nucleotides not matched to a gene: 6. The CDR3 runs 15 residues. The germline V gene has CDR1 MNHEY and CDR2 SVGAGI. DNA of the CDR3: TGTGCCAGCAGCTGGGGACAGGGGGCCAACTACGAGCAGTACTTC. Its protein product is CASSWGQGANYEQYF.

The chain joins TRBV29-1 to TRBJ2-7; 9 nucleotides match TRBD1. Germline V gene sequence: CDR1 SQVTM, CDR2 ANQGSEA. The CDR3 length is 13 residues. J was trimmed by 0 bases and V by 6 bases; bases with no gene match: 3. The CDR3 spells CSVRDRVSYEQYF. In DNA form, the CDR3 reads TGCAGCGTCCGGGACAGGGTCTCCTACGAGCAGTACTTC.

V and J are TRBV6-5 and TRBJ2-7; 9 bases agree with TRBD1. The V segment lost 2 bases and the J segment 4 bases; nucleotides outside the gene matches: 6. Germline V lookup: CDR1 MNHEY, CDR2 SVGAGI. This CDR3 contains 15 residues. CDR3 sequence reads: CASSYAGTGSYEQYF. In DNA form, the CDR3 reads TGTGCCAGCAGTTACGCCGGGACAGGGAGTTACGAGCAGTACTTC.

This chain uses TRBV7-9 with TRBJ1-6; 10 bases are a match to TRBD1. The CDR3 sequence is 15 residues long. The germline gives CDR1 SEHNR, CDR2 FQNEAQ (reference sequence). Germline trimming cut 7 bases from V and 6 bases from J; bases unmatched to any gene: 6. The CDR3 coding sequence is TGTGCCAGCACCGGGACAGGGGCTTTTAATTCACCCCTCCACTTT. Protein sequence: CASTGTGAFNSPLHF.

The gene calls are TRBV18 and TRBJ1-5; the D is unclear. With 3 bases removed from V and 3 bases from J, the gap between germline ends came to 12 bases. The germline gives CDR1 KGHSH, CDR2 LQKENI. The CDR3 length is 15 residues. DNA of the CDR3: TGTGCCAGCTCACCGGAGGCTGCCTCCAATCAGCCCCAGCATTTT. This gives the protein CASSPEAASNQPQHF.

The rearrangement links TRBV29-1 to TRBJ1-3, with D possibly TRBD1 on 6 matching bases. This CDR3 comprises 17 residues. Germline loops: CDR1 SQVTM, CDR2 ANQGSEA. With 0 bases removed from V and 2 bases from J, the gap between germline ends came to 17 bases. CDR3 nucleotide sequence: TGCAGCGTTGAAGAAGTCGTCAGGGGAGTGGCTGGAAACACCATATATTTT. As protein: CSVEEVVRGVAGNTIYF.